This TCR beta chain was sequenced for a study of patients and donors after allogeneic stem cell transplantation. The germline V gene has CDR1 MNHEY and CDR2 SMNVEV (reference sequence). Trimming removed 5 bases at V and 5 bases at J, with 18 bases between. The CDR3 extends over 15 amino acids. MiXCR was run by TCRdb on the RT-PCR reads, yielding one entry per CDR3 protein. This sample has hundreds of thousands of distinct CDR3 sequences, with approximately 16% found just once. The receptor's source is a human donor who was either an allogeneic HSCT recipient or a stem cell or donor lymphocyte infusion donor (not recorded which). It is not recorded whose cells these are; they may come from a transplant donor. Input material: blood, either unsorted or a sorted T cell fraction (not recorded which). The chain recombines TRBV27 with TRBJ1-1, with a tentative D call TRBD1 (5 bases). The CDR3 sequence is CASSPRRDLGTEAFF. The DNA of the CDR3 is TGTGCCAGCAGTCCCCGTAGGGACCTAGGTACTGAAGCTTTCTTT.